This entry describes one T cell receptor (beta chain). The data stem from a study of T cells in localized non-small cell lung cancer. The sampled adjacent lung lay at least 2 cm from the tumor margin and showed no atypia. Method: immunoSEQ multiplex PCR; TCRdb's copy keeps in-frame clones and lacks some. The sample holds a few thousand clones, about 24% seen once. This TCR came from a woman between 35 and 70 years old with stage I lung adenocarcinoma. Sequencing used normal lung tissue next to the tumor, obtained before any cancer treatment.

DNA of the CDR3: TGTGCCAGCAGGGATCCCGGGACAGGGGCCTCTGAAGCTTTCTTT. It specifies CASRDPGTGASEAFF. This chain joins TRBV6-8 and TRBJ1-1; 10 positions match TRBD1. V gave up 6 bases and J gave up 6 bases; unmatched junction bases: 10. The CDR3 spans 15 residues. Germline CDR1 MNHGY, CDR2 SAAAGT.